The subject of this entry is one T cell receptor (beta chain). These data are taken from a study of blood T cell repertoires in COVID-19. Study in general: COVID-19 samples, acute and convalescent, were from the United States, Italy and Spain. Nucleic acid was either cDNA or gDNA, and it came from T cells, B-cell-depleted T cells, or PBMCs.

V lost 4 bases and J lost 8, with 12 bases in between. Germline values: CDR1 SGDLS, CDR2 YYNGEE. This CDR3 is built from 12 residues. In the study's own analysis: The authors estimated nucleated cell counts from reference gene primer amplification. Clones were read by immunoSEQ multiplex PCR, and TCRdb kept only the in-frame ones, dropping some. The V and J calls and clone size are taken from that table; D and trimming were inferred from the DNA. The sample contains roughly 150,000 clones, roughly four fifths of which appear only once. V gene TRBV9 combines with J gene TRBJ1-2; D might be TRBD1 (5 bases). This clonotype was sampled from a human donor in a cohort sampled during active COVID-19. The source material was peripheral blood. The CDR3 sequence: CASSRREGGYTF. The CDR3 DNA follows: TGTGCCAGCAGCCGCAGGGAAGGAGGCTACACCTTC.